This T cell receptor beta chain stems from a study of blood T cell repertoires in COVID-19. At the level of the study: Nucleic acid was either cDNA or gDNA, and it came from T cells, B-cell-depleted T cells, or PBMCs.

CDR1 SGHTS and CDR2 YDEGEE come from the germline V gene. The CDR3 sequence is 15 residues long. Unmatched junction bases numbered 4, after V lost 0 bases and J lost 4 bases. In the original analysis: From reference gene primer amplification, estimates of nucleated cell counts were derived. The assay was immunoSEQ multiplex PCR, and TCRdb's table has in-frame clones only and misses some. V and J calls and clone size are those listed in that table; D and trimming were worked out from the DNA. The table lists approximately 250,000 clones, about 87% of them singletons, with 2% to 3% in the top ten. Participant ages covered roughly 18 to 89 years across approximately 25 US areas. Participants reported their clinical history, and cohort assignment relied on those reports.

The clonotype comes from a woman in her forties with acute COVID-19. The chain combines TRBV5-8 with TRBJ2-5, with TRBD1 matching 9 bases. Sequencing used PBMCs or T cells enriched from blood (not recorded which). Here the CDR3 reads CASSLAGQGGETQYF. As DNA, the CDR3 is TGTGCCAGCAGCTTGGCGGGACAGGGAGGAGAGACCCAGTACTTC.